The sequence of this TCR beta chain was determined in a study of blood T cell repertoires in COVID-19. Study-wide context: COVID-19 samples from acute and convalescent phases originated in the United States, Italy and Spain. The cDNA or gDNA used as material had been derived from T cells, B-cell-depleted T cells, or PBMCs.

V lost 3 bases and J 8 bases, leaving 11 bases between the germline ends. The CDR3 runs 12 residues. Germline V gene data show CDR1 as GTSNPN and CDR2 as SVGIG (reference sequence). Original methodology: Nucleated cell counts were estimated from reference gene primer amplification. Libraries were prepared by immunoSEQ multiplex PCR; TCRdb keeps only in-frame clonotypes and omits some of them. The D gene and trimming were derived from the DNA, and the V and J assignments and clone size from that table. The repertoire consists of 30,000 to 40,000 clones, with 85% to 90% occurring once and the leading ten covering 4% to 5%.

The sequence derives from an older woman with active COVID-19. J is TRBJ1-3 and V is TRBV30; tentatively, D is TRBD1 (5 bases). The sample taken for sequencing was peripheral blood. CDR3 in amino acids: CAWRPRGDTIYF. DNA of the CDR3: TGTGCCTGGAGGCCGCGGGGGGACACCATATATTTT. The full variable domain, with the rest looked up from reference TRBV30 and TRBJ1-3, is SQTIHQWPATLVQPVGSPLSLECTVEGTSNPNLYWYRQAAGRGLQLLFYSVGIGQISSEVPQNLSASRPQDRQFILSSKKLLLSDSGFYLCAWRPRGDTIYFGEGSWLTVV.